These 25 T cell receptor beta chains originate from one sample sequenced in a study of blood T cell repertoires in COVID-19. The assay was immunoSEQ multiplex PCR, and TCRdb's table has in-frame clones only and misses some. The table records around 150,000 clones, 85% to 95% of them present only once. Sequenced: peripheral blood. The source of these receptors is an older woman with COVID-19, enrolled during active disease.

This clone was picked up one time. The germline gene is not matched at one end of the junction; a read error may be the cause. This chain connects TRBV27 to TRBJ1-1; D not resolved. The germline V gene has CDR1 MNHEY and CDR2 SMNVEV (reference sequence). This CDR3 is built from 13 residues. The CDR3 protein is CASSLGGVPEAFF. CDR3 coding DNA: TGTGCCAGCAGTTTAGGAGGAGTCCCTGAAGCTTTCTTC.

The gene calls are TRBV11-3 and TRBJ2-3, with TRBD1 matching 7 bases. With 6 bases clipped from V and 6 bases from J, the junction kept 3 bases outside the gene matches. The CDR3 has 12 residues. Germline CDR1 reads SGHNT; CDR2 reads YENEEA. The CDR3 sequence: CASSRQGDTQYF. CDR3 nucleotides: TGTGCCAGCAGTCGACAGGGCGATACGCAGTATTTT.

CDR3 amino acids: CAREGGQGRPRGAKNIQYF. The CDR3 DNA follows: TGCGCCAGGGAAGGGGGACAGGGACGACCTAGGGGAGCCAAAAACATTCAGTACTTC. This chain connects TRBV10-1 to TRBJ2-4; TRBD1 aligns across 9 bases. The CDR3 totals 19 residues. With 9 bases clipped from V and 0 bases from J, the junction kept 18 bases outside the gene matches. The germline CDR1 and CDR2 sequences are WNHNN and SYGVQD (reference sequence).

CDR3 protein: CASSTWLAGGPAKNIQYF. CDR3 DNA sequence: TGTGCCAGTAGTACATGGCTAGCGGGGGGGCCAGCCAAAAACATTCAGTACTTC. The V gene is TRBV19, the J gene TRBJ2-4; 12 bases align to TRBD2. This CDR3 is built from 18 residues. J was trimmed by 0 bases and V by 4 bases; bases with no gene match: 7. The germline gives CDR1 LNHDA, CDR2 SQIVND (reference sequence).

V gene TRBV5-4 combines with J gene TRBJ1-1, with 7 bases that match TRBD1. This CDR3 contains 14 residues. The germline CDR1 and CDR2 sequences are SGHNT and YYREEE (reference sequence). V lost 5 bases and J lost 1; bases outside the gene matches: 5. The CDR3 region has the DNA TGTGCCAGCAGAAAAGGACAGGCGAACACTGAAGCTTTCTTT. This sequence encodes CASRKGQANTEAFF.

The chain couples TRBV7-3 to TRBJ2-3; 8 nucleotides agree with TRBD1. V shed 6 bases, J shed 3 bases, and the junction held 5 bases outside the gene matches. CDR1 is SGHTA and CDR2 is FQGTGA in the germline V gene. The CDR3 length is 14 residues. The DNA of the CDR3 is TGTGCCAGCAGACAGACAGGGGCGACAGATACGCAGTATTTT. Protein product: CASRQTGATDTQYF.

Here the CDR3 DNA reads TGTGCCAGTAGTCCCCGGGACAGGGCTGGCTACACCTTC. Its translation is CASSPRDRAGYTF. This chain uses TRBV19 with TRBJ1-2; TRBD1 agrees at 9 bases. Germline values: CDR1 LNHDA, CDR2 SQIVND (reference sequence). J lost 7 bases, V lost 5 bases, and 5 bases had no gene match. The CDR3 length is 13 residues.

This chain uses TRBV19 with TRBJ1-2; no clear D. The V end was cut by 2 bases, the J end by 5 bases, with 12 bases between. Germline loops: CDR1 LNHDA, CDR2 SQIVND (reference sequence). The CDR3 is 14 residues long. The CDR3 DNA sequence: TGTGCCAGTAGTATAAGTGCCGCCCAGTATGGCTACACCTTC. Translation: CASSISAAQYGYTF.

The J gene is TRBJ2-5, the V gene TRBV7-2; possible D gene TRBD1, 6 bases. The CDR3 consists of 15 residues. Trimming cost V 4 bases and J 2 bases, with 14 bases left between them. Germline CDR1 and CDR2: SGHTA and FQGNSA. The CDR3: CASSSSGHSQETQYF. The CDR3 DNA follows: TGTGCCAGCAGCTCCTCGGGACATTCTCAAGAGACCCAGTACTTC.

The chain carries TRBV10-1 and TRBJ1-5, with D perhaps TRBD1 (5 bases). Trimming removed 5 bases at V and 5 bases at J, with 10 bases between. CDR3 size: 13 residues. Germline CDR1 is WNHNN and CDR2 is SYGVQD (reference sequence). The CDR3: CASSTPGYQPQHF. The DNA of the CDR3 is TGCGCCAGCAGTACGCCAGGGTATCAGCCCCAGCATTTT.

The chain has TRBV20-1 and TRBJ1-1; 7 bases match TRBD1. The CDR3 length is 13 residues. V dropped 3 bases and J dropped 5; count of bases not matched to a gene: 6. CDR1 is DFQATT, CDR2 SNEGSKA, per germline (reference sequence). CDR3 DNA: TGCAGTGCTAGTACAGGGGCGCGTACTGAAGCTTTCTTT. Residues: CSASTGARTEAFF.

In its sample, this clone was seen once. The same CDR3 can be traced to other DNA sequences in this sample. This sequence joins TRBV7-2 and TRBJ1-1; D is perhaps TRBD1 (5 bases). With 1 base removed from V and 4 bases from J, the gap between germline ends came to 10 bases. This CDR3 has 14 residues. Germline-derived CDR1 and CDR2 are SGHTA and FQGNSA. The DNA for the CDR3 is TGTGCCAGCAGCTTAGGGGGGGGTGGCACTGAAGCTTTCTTT. Its protein is CASSLGGGGTEAFF. The variable domain in full, completed from reference TRBV7-2 and TRBJ1-1, reads GAGVSQSPSNKVTEKGKDVELRCDPISGHTALYWYRQSLGQGLEFLIYFQGNSAPDKSGLPSDRFSAERTGGSVSTLTIQRTQQEDSAVYLCASSLGGGGTEAFFGQGTRLTVV.

The chain uses TRBV5-6 and TRBJ1-5; tentatively, D is TRBD1 (5 bases). Germline CDR1 reads SGHDT; CDR2 reads YYEEEE. V lost 1 base to trimming and J lost 2 bases, with 16 bases between them. CDR3 length: 17 amino acids. The CDR3 region has the DNA TGTGCCAGCAGCTTGTGGGGGGGATCGGGCGGCAATCAGCCCCAGCATTTT. It yields the protein CASSLWGGSGGNQPQHF.

This clone was seen just once. The V and J genes are TRBV6-5 and TRBJ1-1; 8 nucleotides agree with TRBD1. CDR1 and CDR2 from the germline V gene are MNHEY and SVGAGI. The CDR3 spans 14 residues. V was clipped by 10 bases and J by 4 bases; unmatched bases: 11. The CDR3 reads CATNDRGRGTEAFF. The CDR3 DNA sequence: TGTGCCACCAACGACAGGGGACGAGGCACTGAAGCTTTCTTT.

The rearrangement joins TRBV29-1 to TRBJ1-2, with 7 bases aligning to TRBD1. This CDR3 spans 12 amino acids. J gave up 2 bases and V 7 bases, and 4 bases lay outside the gene matches. Germline V gene sequence: CDR1 SQVTM, CDR2 ANQGSEA. The CDR3: CSGQGRNYGYTF. The CDR3, as DNA: TGCAGCGGACAGGGTCGGAACTATGGCTACACCTTC.

The chain joins TRBV19 to TRBJ1-4; the D is unclear. The germline V gene encodes CDR1 LNHDA and CDR2 SQIVND (reference sequence). V lost 4 bases and J 0 bases, leaving 6 bases between the germline ends. The length of the CDR3 is 14 residues. CDR3 in DNA: TGTGCCAGTAGTAGAACAGCAACTAATGAAAAACTGTTTTTT. Protein product: CASSRTATNEKLFF.

The chain uses TRBV5-8 and TRBJ1-2; 8 bases are shared with TRBD1. The germline CDR1 and CDR2 sequences are SGHTS and YDEGEE. V was clipped by 4 bases and J by 3 bases; unmatched bases: 2. This CDR3 has 13 amino acids. The CDR3 coding sequence is TGTGCCAGCAGCACGGACAGGGACTATGGCTACACCTTC. This gives the protein CASSTDRDYGYTF.

In its sample, this clone was seen once. V usage is TRBV6-2 or TRBV6-3 and J usage is TRBJ1-1; 8 nucleotides line up with TRBD1. Germline values: CDR1 MNHEY, CDR2 SVGEGT. Trimming removed 6 bases from V and 5 bases from J; junction bases left unmatched: 17. The CDR3 spans 17 residues. CDR3: CASSLHPNRGVWTEAFF. CDR3 sequence (DNA): TGTGCCAGCAGCCTACACCCAAACAGGGGGGTATGGACTGAAGCTTTCTTT.

The chain uses TRBV7-2 and TRBJ1-4; perhaps TRBD1 as D (5 bases). CDR1 and CDR2 from the germline V gene are SGHTA and FQGNSA. CDR3 size: 14 residues. Trimming stripped 5 bases from V and 2 bases from J, with 9 bases between. In nucleotides, the CDR3 is TGTGCCAGCAGCCCAGGGAGGACTAATGAAAAACTGTTTTTT. Amino acid sequence: CASSPGRTNEKLFF.

The chain employs TRBV6-5 and TRBJ2-5, with 10 bases aligning to TRBD1. The germline V gene encodes CDR1 MNHEY and CDR2 SVGAGI. J lost 6 bases, V lost 0 bases, and 1 base had no gene match. The CDR3 contains 14 residues. The chain's CDR3 is CASSYSDRGKTQYF. DNA of the CDR3: TGTGCCAGCAGTTACTCGGACAGGGGGAAGACCCAGTACTTC.

This rearrangement joins TRBV6-1 to TRBJ1-2, with TRBD1 matching 8 bases. Germline-derived CDR1 and CDR2 are MNHNS and SASEGT. The CDR3 loop spans 15 amino acids. The junction had 7 bases not matched to a gene; V was cut back by 2 bases and J by 5 bases. The chain's CDR3 is CASSEMFTGGYGYTF. The CDR3 coding sequence is TGTGCCAGCAGTGAAATGTTCACAGGGGGGTATGGCTACACCTTC.

V is TRBV21-1 and J is TRBJ1-1; TRBD1 reflects the table's D call only, with no check against the DNA. TRBV21-1 is designated a pseudogene. The CDR3 runs 15 residues. The CDR3 is CASSPPGQENTEAFF. The CDR3, as DNA: TGTGCCAGCAGCCCCCCGGGACAGGAGAACACTGAAGCTTTCTTT.

The chain carries TRBV7-9 and TRBJ2-5; 8 bases match TRBD1. The CDR3 is 17 residues long. With 1 base clipped from V and 5 bases from J, the junction kept 12 bases outside the gene matches. CDR1 is SEHNR and CDR2 is FQNEAQ in the germline V gene (reference sequence). CDR3 sequence reads: CASSLGRRDRGSETQYF. The CDR3 DNA sequence: TGTGCCAGCAGCTTAGGGCGGCGAGACAGGGGTTCGGAGACCCAGTACTTC.

The chain uses TRBV9 and TRBJ1-5; 9 bases are a match to TRBD1. CDR3 length: 15 amino acids. CDR1 and CDR2 (germline): SGDLS, YYNGEE. V trimming: 2 bases; J trimming: 5 bases; junction bases outside the gene matches: 5. The chain's CDR3 is CASSVTGGKDQPQHF. DNA of the CDR3: TGTGCCAGCAGCGTGACAGGGGGTAAGGATCAGCCCCAGCATTTT.

The chain has TRBV29-1 and TRBJ2-2; TRBD1 is a possible D gene (6 bases). V gave up 7 bases and J gave up 1 base, with 7 bases separating them. The CDR3 loop spans 12 amino acids. CDR1 is SQVTM, CDR2 ANQGSEA, per germline. The CDR3 protein is CSGGQNTGELFF. CDR3 DNA sequence: TGCAGCGGGGGACAGAACACCGGGGAGCTGTTTTTT.